The clone carrying this T cell receptor (beta chain) showed up just a few times. This sample is drawn from a study of T-cell memory formation after mild COVID-19. MiXCR was run by TCRdb on the 5' RACE reads, yielding one entry per CDR3 protein. The profile shows about 130,000 distinct CDR3 sequences, 17% of them singletons. The CDR3 length is 15 residues. The V gene lost 4 bases and the J gene lost 4 bases, with 16 bases spanning the gap. Germline loops: CDR1 SGHDN, CDR2 FVKESK. The chain links TRBV14 to TRBJ2-5; D possibly corresponds to TRBD1 (6 bases). The clonotype originates from a man between 18 and 35 years old who had mild COVID-19 (a few samples of this study predate the infection). Cell type and time point are not known. Material: PBMCs or a T cell subset sorted from them (not recorded which). CDR3 sequence (DNA): TGTGCCAGCAGCCCCGGAACAGGGTTTGCAGAGACCCAGTACTTC. Protein product: CASSPGTGFAETQYF.